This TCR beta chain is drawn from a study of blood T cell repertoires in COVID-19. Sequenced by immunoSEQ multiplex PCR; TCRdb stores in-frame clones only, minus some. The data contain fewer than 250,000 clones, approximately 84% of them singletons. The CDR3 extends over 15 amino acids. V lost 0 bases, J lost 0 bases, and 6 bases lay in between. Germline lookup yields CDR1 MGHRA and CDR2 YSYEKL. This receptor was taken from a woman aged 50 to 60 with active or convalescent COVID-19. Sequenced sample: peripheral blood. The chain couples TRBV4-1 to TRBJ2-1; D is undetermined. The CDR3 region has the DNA TGCGCCAGCAGCCAAGAACATCCCTCCTACAATGAGCAGTTCTTC. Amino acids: CASSQEHPSYNEQFF.